Presented here are 2 T cell receptor beta chains from one specimen sequenced in a study of cytomegalovirus exposure and HLA in healthy donors. PCR used 60 Vbeta primers and 13 Jbeta primers. Sequencing was performed with immunoSEQ multiplex PCR; in TCRdb, only in-frame clones are kept and a portion is missing. The sample records 130,000 or so clones, roughly 80% being singletons. Sequenced: PBMCs. The receptors derive from a female donor in good health and CMV-seronegative.

The rearrangement joins TRBV28 to TRBJ2-1, with D possibly matching TRBD1 (5 bases). V was shortened by 5 bases and J by 6 bases, with 17 bases between the two germline ends. In germline, CDR1 is MDHEN, CDR2 SYDVKM. The CDR3 runs to 15 residues. CDR3: CASSPRAVQANEQFF. The CDR3, as DNA: TGTGCCAGCAGTCCCAGGGCGGTGCAGGCCAATGAGCAGTTCTTC.

This chain uses TRBV5-1 with TRBJ2-3; D perhaps matches TRBD1 (8 bases). Trimming left V 5 bases short and J 5 bases short, with 12 bases between. Germline V gene lookup returns CDR1 SGHRS and CDR2 YFSETQ. The CDR3 covers 13 residues. The DNA of the CDR3 is TGCGCCAGCAGGACAGGGGAGGGAGATACGCAGTATTTT. It translates to CASRTGEGDTQYF. The entire variable domain, with the rest obtained from reference TRBV5-1 and TRBJ2-3, is as follows: KAGVTQTPRYLIKTRGQQVTLSCSPISGHRSVSWYQQTPGQGLQFLFEYFSETQRNKGNFPGRFSGRQFSNSRSEMNVSTLELGDSALYLCASRTGEGDTQYFGPGTRLTVL.